The sequence of this T cell receptor (beta chain) was determined in a study of graft-versus-host responses after intestinal transplantation. A note on this clone: Its target is unknown.

The J segment lost 11 bases and the V segment lost 5 bases, leaving 6 bases of the junction unmatched. Germline CDR1 is PRHDT and CDR2 is FYEKMQ (reference sequence). This CDR3 region has 14 residues. Some clones are missing from TCRdb's copy, which holds only in-frame ones; the method was immunoSEQ multiplex PCR. This table has some 90,000 clones, approximately 92% appearing once. The rearrangement links TRBV13 to TRBJ1-6; 10 bases map to TRBD1. The sequence was collected from a human donor who received an intestinal transplant. Sequencing was performed on unstimulated CD8+ T cells sorted from spleen or lymph node cells, taken before intestinal transplant. The CDR3 region has the DNA TGTGCCAGCAGCCTCCGGGACAGGGGTCCACCCCTCCACTTT. Translating it yields CASSLRDRGPPLHF.